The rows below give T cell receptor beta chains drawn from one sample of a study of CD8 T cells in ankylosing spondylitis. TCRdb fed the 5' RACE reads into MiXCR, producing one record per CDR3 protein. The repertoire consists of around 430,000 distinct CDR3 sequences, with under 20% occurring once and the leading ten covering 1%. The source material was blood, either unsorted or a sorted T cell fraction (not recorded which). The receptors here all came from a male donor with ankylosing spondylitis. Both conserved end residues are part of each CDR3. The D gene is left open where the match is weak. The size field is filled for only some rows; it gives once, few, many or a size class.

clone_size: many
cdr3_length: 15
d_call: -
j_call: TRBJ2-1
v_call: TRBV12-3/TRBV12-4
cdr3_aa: CASSRGTATYNEQFF
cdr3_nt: TGTGCCAGCAGCCGGGGGACGGCAACCTACAATGAGCAGTTCTTC

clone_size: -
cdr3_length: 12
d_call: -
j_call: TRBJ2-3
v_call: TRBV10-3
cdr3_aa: CAISDSQNKQYF
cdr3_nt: TGTGCCATCAGTGACTCACAGAATAAGCAGTATTTT

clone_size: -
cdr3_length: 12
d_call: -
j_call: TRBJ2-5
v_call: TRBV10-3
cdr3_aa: CAIRGAGETQYF
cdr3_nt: TGTGCCATCAGGGGGGCGGGGGAGACCCAGTACTTC

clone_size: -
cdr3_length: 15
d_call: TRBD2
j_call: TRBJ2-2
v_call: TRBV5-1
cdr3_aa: CASSQTSVVTGELFF
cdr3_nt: TGCGCCAGCAGCCAGACTAGCGTAGTCACCGGGGAGCTGTTTTTT

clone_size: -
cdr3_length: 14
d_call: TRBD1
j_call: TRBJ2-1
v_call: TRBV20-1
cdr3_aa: CSARTGAYYNEQFF
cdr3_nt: TGCAGTGCTAGGACAGGGGCTTATTACAATGAGCAGTTCTTC

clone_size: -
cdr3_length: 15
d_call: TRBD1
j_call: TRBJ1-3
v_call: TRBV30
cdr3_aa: CAWSGDRGSGNTIYF
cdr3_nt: TGTGCCTGGAGTGGGGACAGAGGCTCTGGAAACACCATATATTTT

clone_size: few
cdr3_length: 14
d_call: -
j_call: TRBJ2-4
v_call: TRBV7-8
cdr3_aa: CASSLATGGNIQYF
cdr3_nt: TGTGCCAGCAGCTTAGCTACGGGCGGGAACATTCAGTACTTC

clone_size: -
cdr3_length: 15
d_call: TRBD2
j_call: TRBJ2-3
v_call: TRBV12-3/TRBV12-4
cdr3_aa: CASSLLAGGRDTQYF
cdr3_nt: TGTGCCAGCAGTTTATTAGCGGGGGGCCGGGATACGCAGTATTTT

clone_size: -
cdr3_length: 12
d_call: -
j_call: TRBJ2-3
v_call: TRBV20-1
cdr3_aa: CSAVDGTDTQYF
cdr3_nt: TGCAGTGCCGTGGACGGGACAGATACGCAGTATTTT

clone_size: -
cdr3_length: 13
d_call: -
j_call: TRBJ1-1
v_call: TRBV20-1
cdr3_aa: CSAYDRVGTEAFF
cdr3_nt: TGCAGTGCTTACGACCGAGTGGGGACTGAAGCTTTCTTT

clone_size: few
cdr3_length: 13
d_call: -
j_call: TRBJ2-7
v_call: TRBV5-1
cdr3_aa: CASSRTPEAELYF
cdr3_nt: TGCGCCAGCAGCCGGACGCCCGAGGCGGAGTTGTACTTC

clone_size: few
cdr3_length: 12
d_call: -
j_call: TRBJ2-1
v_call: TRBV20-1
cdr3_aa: CSAREPLYEQFF
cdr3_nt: TGCAGTGCCCGAGAGCCCCTCTATGAGCAGTTCTTC

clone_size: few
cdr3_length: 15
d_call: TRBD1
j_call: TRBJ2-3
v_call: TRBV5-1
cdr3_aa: CASSWRGQGTDTQYF
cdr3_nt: TGCGCCAGCAGCTGGCGGGGACAGGGGACTGATACGCAGTATTTT

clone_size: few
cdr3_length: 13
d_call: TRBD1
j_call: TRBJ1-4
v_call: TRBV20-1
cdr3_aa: CSAPDRVEEKLFF
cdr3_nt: TGCAGTGCACCGGACAGGGTCGAGGAAAAACTGTTTTTT

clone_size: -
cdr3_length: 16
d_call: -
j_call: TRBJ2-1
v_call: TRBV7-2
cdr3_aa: CASSLARTRTYNEQFF
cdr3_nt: TGTGCCAGCAGCTTAGCGCGCACTAGAACCTACAATGAGCAGTTCTTC

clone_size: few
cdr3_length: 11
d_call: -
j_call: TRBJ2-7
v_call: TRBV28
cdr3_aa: CASMGVVRQYF
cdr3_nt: TGTGCCAGCATGGGGGTAGTAAGGCAGTACTTC

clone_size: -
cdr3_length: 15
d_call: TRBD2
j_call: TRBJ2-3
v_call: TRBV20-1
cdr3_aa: CSVGTSGVSTDTQYF
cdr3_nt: TGCAGTGTCGGGACTAGCGGGGTTAGCACAGATACGCAGTATTTT

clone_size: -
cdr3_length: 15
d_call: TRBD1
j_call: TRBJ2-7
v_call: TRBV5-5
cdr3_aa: CASSHGDRGVNEQYF
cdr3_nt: TGTGCCAGCAGCCACGGGGACAGGGGTGTCAACGAGCAGTACTTC

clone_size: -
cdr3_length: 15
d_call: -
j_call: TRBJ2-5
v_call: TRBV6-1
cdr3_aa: CASSDWRGWQETQYF
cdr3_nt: TGTGCCAGCAGCGACTGGCGGGGTTGGCAAGAGACCCAGTACTTC

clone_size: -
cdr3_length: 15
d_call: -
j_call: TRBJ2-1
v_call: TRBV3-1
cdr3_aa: CASSQSWGSYNEQFF
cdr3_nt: TGTGCCAGCAGCCAGTCGTGGGGCTCCTACAATGAGCAGTTCTTC